This T cell receptor (beta chain) was captured by sequencing in a study of T cell responses to AZD1222 COVID-19 vaccine. CDR3 length: 15 amino acids. Germline V gives CDR1 MNHNY, CDR2 SVGAGI (reference sequence). Trimming pared 8 bases from V and 11 bases from J, leaving 24 bases between. Some clones are missing from TCRdb's copy, which holds only in-frame ones; the method was immunoSEQ multiplex PCR. The sample holds 150,000 to 200,000 clones, 92% seen once. This clone was seen once. Specimen: peripheral blood, collected 28 days after the second AZD1222 dose. This sequence joins TRBV6-6 and TRBJ1-4; maybe TRBD1 (6 bases). The clonotype originates from an adult who received the AZD1222 COVID-19 vaccine. The CDR3, as DNA: TGTGCCAGCCAGACTCCAGGGGCCGGAAATGGGAAACTGTTTTTT. Translated, it gives CASQTPGAGNGKLFF.